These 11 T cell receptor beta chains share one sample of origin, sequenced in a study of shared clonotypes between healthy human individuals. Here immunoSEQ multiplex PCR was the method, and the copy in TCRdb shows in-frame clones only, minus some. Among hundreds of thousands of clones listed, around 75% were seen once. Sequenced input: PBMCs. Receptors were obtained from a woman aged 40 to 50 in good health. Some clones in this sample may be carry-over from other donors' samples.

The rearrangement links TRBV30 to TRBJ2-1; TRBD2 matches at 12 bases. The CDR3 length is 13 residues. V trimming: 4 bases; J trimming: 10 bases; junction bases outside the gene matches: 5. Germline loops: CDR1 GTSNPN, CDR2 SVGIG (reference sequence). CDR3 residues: CAWTFLAGGEQFF. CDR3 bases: TGTGCCTGGACCTTCCTAGCGGGAGGGGAGCAGTTCTTC.

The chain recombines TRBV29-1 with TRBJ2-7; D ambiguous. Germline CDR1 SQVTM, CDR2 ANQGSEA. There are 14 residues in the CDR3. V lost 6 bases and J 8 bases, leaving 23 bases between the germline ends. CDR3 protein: CSVEYGVISGKQYF. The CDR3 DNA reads TGCAGCGTCGAATATGGGGTTATAAGTGGGAAGCAGTACTTC.

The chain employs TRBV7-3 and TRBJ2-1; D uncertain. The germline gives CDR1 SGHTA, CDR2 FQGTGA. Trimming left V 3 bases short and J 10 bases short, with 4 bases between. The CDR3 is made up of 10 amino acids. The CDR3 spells CASSFIEQFF. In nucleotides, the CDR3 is TGTGCCAGCAGCTTTATAGAGCAGTTCTTC.

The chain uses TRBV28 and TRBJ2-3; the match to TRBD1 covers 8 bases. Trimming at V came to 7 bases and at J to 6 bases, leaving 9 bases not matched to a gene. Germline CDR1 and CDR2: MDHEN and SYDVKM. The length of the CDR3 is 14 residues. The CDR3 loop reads CASTRQGNFDTQYF. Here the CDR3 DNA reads TGTGCCAGCACCCGACAGGGGAATTTCGATACGCAGTATTTT.

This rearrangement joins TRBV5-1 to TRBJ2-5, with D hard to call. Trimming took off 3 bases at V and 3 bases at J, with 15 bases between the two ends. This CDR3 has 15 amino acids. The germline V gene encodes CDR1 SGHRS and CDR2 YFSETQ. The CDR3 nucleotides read TGCGCCAGCAGCTCGAACCCCGGACGGGAAGAGACCCAGTACTTC. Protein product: CASSSNPGREETQYF.

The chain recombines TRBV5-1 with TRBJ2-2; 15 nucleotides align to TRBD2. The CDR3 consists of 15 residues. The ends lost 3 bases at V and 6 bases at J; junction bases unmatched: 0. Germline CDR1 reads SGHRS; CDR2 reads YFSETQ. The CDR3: CASSWTSGRAGELFF. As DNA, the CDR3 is TGCGCCAGCAGCTGGACTAGCGGGAGGGCCGGGGAGCTGTTTTTT.

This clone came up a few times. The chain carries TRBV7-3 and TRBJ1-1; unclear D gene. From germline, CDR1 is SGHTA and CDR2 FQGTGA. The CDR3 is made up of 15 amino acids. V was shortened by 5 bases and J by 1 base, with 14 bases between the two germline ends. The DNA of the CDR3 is TGTGCCAGCAGCCAAATGCCGGTCCCGAACACTGAAGCTTTCTTT. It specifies CASSQMPVPNTEAFF.

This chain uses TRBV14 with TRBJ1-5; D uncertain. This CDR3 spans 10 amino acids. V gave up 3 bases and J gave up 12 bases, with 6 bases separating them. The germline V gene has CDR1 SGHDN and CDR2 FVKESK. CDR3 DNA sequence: TGTGCCAGCAGCCACAGGCGCCAGCATTTT. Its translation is CASSHRRQHF.

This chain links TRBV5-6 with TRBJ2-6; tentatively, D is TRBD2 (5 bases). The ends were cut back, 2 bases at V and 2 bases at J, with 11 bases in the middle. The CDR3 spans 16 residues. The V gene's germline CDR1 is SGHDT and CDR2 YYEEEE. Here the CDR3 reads CASSLGLGAGANVLTF. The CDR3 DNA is TGTGCCAGCAGCTTAGGCCTCGGGGCTGGGGCCAACGTCCTGACTTTC. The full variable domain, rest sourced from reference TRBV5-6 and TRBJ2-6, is DAGVTQSPTHLIKTRGQQVTLRCSPKSGHDTVSWYQQALGQGPQFIFQYYEEEERQRGNFPDRFSGHQFPNYSSELNVNALLLGDSALYLCASSLGLGAGANVLTFGAGSRLTVL.

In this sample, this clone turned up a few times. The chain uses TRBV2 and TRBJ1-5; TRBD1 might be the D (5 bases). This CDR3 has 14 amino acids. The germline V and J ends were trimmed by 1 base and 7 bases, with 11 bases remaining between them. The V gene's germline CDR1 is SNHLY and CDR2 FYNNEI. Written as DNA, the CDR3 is TGTGCCAGCAGTGAAGAGGGGCTAGGGCAGCCCCAGCATTTT. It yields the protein CASSEEGLGQPQHF.

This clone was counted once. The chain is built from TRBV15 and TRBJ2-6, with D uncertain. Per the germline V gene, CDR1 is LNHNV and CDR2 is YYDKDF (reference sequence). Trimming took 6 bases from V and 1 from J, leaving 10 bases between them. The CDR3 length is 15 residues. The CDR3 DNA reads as TGTGCCACCAGTATGGACCCATCTGGGGCCAACGTCCTGACTTTC. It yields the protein CATSMDPSGANVLTF.